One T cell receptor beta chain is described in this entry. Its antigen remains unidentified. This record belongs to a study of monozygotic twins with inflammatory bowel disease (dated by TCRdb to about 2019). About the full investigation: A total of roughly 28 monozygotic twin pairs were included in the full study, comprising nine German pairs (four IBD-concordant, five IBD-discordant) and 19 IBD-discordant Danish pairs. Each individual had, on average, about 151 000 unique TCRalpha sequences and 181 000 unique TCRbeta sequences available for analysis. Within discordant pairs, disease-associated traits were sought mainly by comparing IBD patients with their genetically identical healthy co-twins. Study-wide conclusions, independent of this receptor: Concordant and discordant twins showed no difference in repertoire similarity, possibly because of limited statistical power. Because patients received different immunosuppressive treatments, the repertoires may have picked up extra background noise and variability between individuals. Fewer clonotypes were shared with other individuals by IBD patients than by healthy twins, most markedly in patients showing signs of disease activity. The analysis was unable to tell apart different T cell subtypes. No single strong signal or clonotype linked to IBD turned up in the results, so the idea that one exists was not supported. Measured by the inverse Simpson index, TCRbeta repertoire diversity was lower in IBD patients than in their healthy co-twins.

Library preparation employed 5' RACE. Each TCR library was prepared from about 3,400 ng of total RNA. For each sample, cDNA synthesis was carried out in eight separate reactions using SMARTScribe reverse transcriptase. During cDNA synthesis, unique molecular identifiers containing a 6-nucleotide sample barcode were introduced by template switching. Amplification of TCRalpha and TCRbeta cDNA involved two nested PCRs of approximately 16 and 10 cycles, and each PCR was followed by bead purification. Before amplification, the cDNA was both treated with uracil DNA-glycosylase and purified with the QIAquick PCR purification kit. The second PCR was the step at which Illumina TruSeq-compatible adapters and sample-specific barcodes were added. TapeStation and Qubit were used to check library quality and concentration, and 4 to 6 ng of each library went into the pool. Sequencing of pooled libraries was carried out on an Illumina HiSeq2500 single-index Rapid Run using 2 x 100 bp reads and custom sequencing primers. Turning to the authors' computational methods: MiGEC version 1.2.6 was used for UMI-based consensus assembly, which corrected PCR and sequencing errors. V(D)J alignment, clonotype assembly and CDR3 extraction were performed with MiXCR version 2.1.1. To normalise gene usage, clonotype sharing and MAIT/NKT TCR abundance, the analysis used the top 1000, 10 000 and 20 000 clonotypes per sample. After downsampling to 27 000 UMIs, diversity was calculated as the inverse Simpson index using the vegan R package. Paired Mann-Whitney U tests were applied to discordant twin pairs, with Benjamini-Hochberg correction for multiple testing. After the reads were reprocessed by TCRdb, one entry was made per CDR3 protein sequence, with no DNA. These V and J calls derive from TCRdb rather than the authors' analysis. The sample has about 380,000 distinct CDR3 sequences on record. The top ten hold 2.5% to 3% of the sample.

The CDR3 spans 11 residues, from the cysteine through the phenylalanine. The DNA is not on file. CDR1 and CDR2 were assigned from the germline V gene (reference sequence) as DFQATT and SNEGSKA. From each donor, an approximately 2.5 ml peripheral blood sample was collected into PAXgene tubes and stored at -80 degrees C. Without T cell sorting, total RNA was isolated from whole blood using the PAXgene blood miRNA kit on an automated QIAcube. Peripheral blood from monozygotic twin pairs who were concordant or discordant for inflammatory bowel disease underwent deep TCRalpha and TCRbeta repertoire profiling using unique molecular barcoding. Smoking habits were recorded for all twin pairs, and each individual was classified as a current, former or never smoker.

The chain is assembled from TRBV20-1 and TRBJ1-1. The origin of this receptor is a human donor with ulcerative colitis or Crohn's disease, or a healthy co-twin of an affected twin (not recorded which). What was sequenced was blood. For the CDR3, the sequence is CSARKGAEAFF.